This T cell receptor beta chain was observed in a study of cytomegalovirus exposure and HLA in healthy donors. Notes on the study in general: According to an earlier analysis, most TCR beta V segments yielded productive rearrangements about 90% or about 30% of the time.

Concerning this clone itself: Its antigen is unknown.

From germline, CDR1 is SNHLY and CDR2 FYNNEI. The CDR3 spans 17 residues. Trimming cost V 1 base and J 1 base, with 13 bases left between them. PCR primers comprised 60 Vbeta and 13 Jbeta primers. The table came from immunoSEQ multiplex PCR; TCRdb's copy has only in-frame clones and leaves some out. The table records 200,000 or so clones, 78% of them present only once. What was sequenced was PBMCs. This sequence originates from a male donor in good health and CMV-seronegative. The chain has TRBV2 and TRBJ1-4; a possible D gene is TRBD1 (5 bases). CDR3: CASSEDGARITNEKLFF. CDR3 sequence (DNA): TGTGCCAGCAGTGAAGATGGGGCTCGGATAACTAATGAAAAACTGTTTTTT.